The source of this T cell receptor beta chain is a study of T cells in narcolepsy. From germline, CDR1 is SGHAT and CDR2 FQNNGV. V lost 3 bases and J 10 bases, leaving 12 bases between the germline ends. The CDR3 has 12 amino acids. The repertoire was sequenced with immunoSEQ multiplex PCR; TCRdb's copy has only in-frame clones and lacks some. The table shows approximately 11,000 clones, with about 93% occurring only once. The source of this sequence is a human donor with narcolepsy. V and J are TRBV11-2 and TRBJ1-1; D is undetermined. The sequencing input was CD45RA- memory CD4+ T cells from PBMCs. The CDR3 loop reads CASSLPPGRAFF. The CDR3 DNA reads as TGTGCCAGCAGCTTGCCCCCCGGGAGAGCTTTCTTT.